The rows below give T cell receptor beta chains drawn from one sample of a study of T-cell reconstitution after alpha-beta-depleted transplantation in children. TCRdb itself ran the PCR reads through MiXCR, one entry per CDR3 protein. The sample lists 800,000 to 1,000,000 distinct CDR3 sequences, roughly 29% occurring once. The specimen comprised PBMCs, mostly from graft donor cells, sampled 360 days after TCRalphabeta/CD19-depleted stem cell transplant. The receptors were gathered from a boy in the first two years of life who had a stem cell transplant for SCID, so the T cells may come from the graft donor. Each CDR3 is given with its conserved first and last residue. The order of the fields is clone size, V gene, J gene, CDR3 length, D gene, CDR3 protein, CDR3 DNA. D genes are given only for firm matches. Expanded clones are given a class, and other clones once, few, many or no size at all.

>few|TRBV20-1|TRBJ1-1|14|TRBD1
CSGPDRVGSTEAFF
TGCAGTGGACCGGACAGGGTGGGGAGCACTGAAGCTTTCTTT
>many|TRBV6-1|TRBJ2-7|17|TRBD1
CASSQTNSGTASYEQYF
TGTGCCAGCAGTCAGACAAATTCCGGGACAGCTTCCTACGAGCAGTACTTC
>-|TRBV28|TRBJ2-4|15|-
CASSTIRVDKNIQYF
TGTGCCAGCAGCACTATAAGGGTTGACAAAAACATTCAGTACTTC
>-|TRBV9|TRBJ1-3|16|-
CASSVLSQGFGNTIYF
TGTGCCAGCAGCGTACTGTCACAGGGTTTCGGAAACACCATATATTTT
>-|TRBV5-1|TRBJ1-1|12|-
CASSSQAAEAFF
TGCGCCAGCAGCTCTCAGGCCGCTGAAGCTTTCTTT
>few|TRBV10-3|TRBJ2-1|15|TRBD1
CAISESGPGGNEQFF
TGTGCCATCAGTGAGTCGGGCCCAGGGGGCAATGAGCAGTTCTTC
>-|TRBV28|TRBJ2-1|14|-
CASSSDWGRNEQFF
TGTGCCAGCAGTTCCGACTGGGGTCGCAATGAGCAGTTCTTC
>-|TRBV5-4|TRBJ1-5|16|TRBD1
CASSFRQGPWRGPQHF
TGTGCCAGCAGCTTTAGACAGGGGCCCTGGAGGGGGCCCCAGCATTTT
>-|TRBV20-1|TRBJ2-5|13|-
CSARSGSRETQYF
TGCAGTGCTAGGTCAGGGAGCAGAGAGACCCAGTACTTC
>few|TRBV7-3|TRBJ2-1|17|TRBD2
CASSLRLAGGTPREQFF
TGTGCCAGCAGCCTCCGACTAGCGGGGGGTACCCCGCGTGAGCAGTTCTTC
>-|TRBV20-1|TRBJ1-5|14|TRBD1
CSARAGGGDQPQHF
TGCAGTGCTAGGGCAGGGGGCGGGGATCAGCCCCAGCATTTT
>-|TRBV27|TRBJ2-1|16|TRBD2
CASGPSGGTLYNEQFF
TGTGCCAGCGGACCTAGCGGGGGTACGCTCTACAATGAGCAGTTCTTC
>-|TRBV5-1|TRBJ2-7|15|TRBD2
CASKPKAGGPYEQYF
TGCGCCAGCAAACCAAAAGCGGGGGGCCCCTACGAGCAGTACTTC
>-|TRBV5-1|TRBJ1-1|13|-
CASYQGLNTEAFF
TGCGCCAGCTACCAGGGTTTGAACACTGAAGCTTTCTTT
>-|TRBV5-1|TRBJ2-2|17|-
CASRTSGGPPNTGELFF
TGCGCCAGCAGGACCTCGGGGGGCCCCCCGAACACCGGGGAGCTGTTTTTT
>-|TRBV12-3/TRBV12-4|TRBJ1-1|10|-
CASSLRNAFF
TGTGCCAGCAGTTTAAGGAACGCTTTCTTT
>many|TRBV6-1|TRBJ1-1|14|-
CASRDVSGRKLAFF
TGTGCCAGCAGGGATGTTTCAGGTCGTAAACTGGCTTTCTTT
>-|TRBV12-3/TRBV12-4|TRBJ1-2|13|-
CASSFRSNYGYTF
TGTGCCAGCAGTTTTCGGTCTAACTATGGCTACACCTTC
>-|TRBV20-1|TRBJ2-1|19|-
CSARDMTGHSTMRGNEQFF
TGCAGTGCTAGAGATATGACAGGTCATTCTACAATGCGGGGAAATGAGCAGTTCTTC
>few|TRBV20-1|TRBJ2-5|13|-
CSANPRQGETQYF
TGCAGTGCTAACCCCAGGCAGGGAGAGACCCAGTACTTC
>-|TRBV28|TRBJ2-1|15|-
CASIPTETPYNEQFF
TGTGCCAGCATCCCTACCGAGACTCCCTACAATGAGCAGTTCTTC
>-|TRBV7-2|TRBJ2-3|16|-
CASSLDRGAGTDTQYF
TGTGCCAGCAGCTTAGATCGGGGGGCCGGCACAGATACGCAGTATTTT
>-|TRBV12-3/TRBV12-4|TRBJ2-3|15|-
CASSPRLNPPDTQYF
TGTGCCAGCAGTCCAAGACTCAATCCGCCAGATACGCAGTATTTT
>-|TRBV20-1|TRBJ1-2|12|-
CSARQGIYGYTF
TGCAGTGCTAGGCAGGGGATCTATGGCTACACCTTC
>-|TRBV12-3/TRBV12-4|TRBJ1-4|17|-
CASSFIRSEKSNEKLFF
TGTGCCAGCAGTTTCATTCGGAGTGAGAAGTCGAATGAAAAACTGTTTTTT